This TCR beta chain was obtained from a study of response to subunit inactivated influenza vaccine. Overall study results and limits: It was the authors' suggestion that each seasonal influenza vaccination recruits few new T cells.

MiXCR, applied by TCRdb to the RT-PCR reads, yields one record per CDR3 protein. In the table there are over 750,000 distinct CDR3 sequences, approximately 22% of which are singletons. The germline CDR1 and CDR2 sequences are MDHEN and SYDVKM. The CDR3 length is 18 residues. Trimming pared 6 bases from V and 7 bases from J, leaving 25 bases between. As concerns this clonotype: No antigen is known for it.

The sequence was collected from a man aged 45-60 years who received an inactivated influenza vaccine. The rearrangement links TRBV28 to TRBJ1-6; tentatively, D is TRBD1 (6 bases). Sequencing used PBMCs from blood, obtained roughly 5 days after vaccination. The CDR3 sequence: CASRNLGQTQRINSPLHF. Written as DNA, the CDR3 is TGTGCCAGCAGAAACCTAGGACAGACCCAAAGGATCAATTCACCCCTCCACTTT.